The T cell receptor beta chain under discussion was sequenced for a study of T cell repertoires in cytomegalovirus infection. The wider study: Researchers turned to recently identified HLA-C-restricted CMV epitopes as well as well-studied HLA-B-restricted ones. Public TCR beta signature analysis indicated the presence of both CMV infection and matching HLA type. Study observations and caveats: Carriage of CMV together with the relevant HLA was identifiable through cumulative public TCR beta family frequency. CMV-specific TCR beta clonotypes restricted by HLA-C were the ones dominating the ex vivo response.

The CDR3 is made up of 11 amino acids. Germline CDR1 reads SGHNT; CDR2 reads YYREEE (reference sequence). Trimming took 3 bases from V and 8 from J, leaving 8 bases between them. As regards this clonotype: The antigen remains unidentified.

TCRdb independently ran MiXCR on the reads; one entry per CDR3 protein. The table records some 800,000 distinct CDR3 sequences, 32% of them present only once. The chain combines TRBV5-4 with TRBJ1-2; D not certain. The TCR was taken from a human donor in good health (CMV status not recorded). Some clones in this sample may be carry-over from other donors' samples. Sequenced material: cultured CD8+ T cells from PBMCs, taken from culture after CMV antigen stimulation. CDR3 residues: CASSSAEGYTF. As DNA, the CDR3 is TGTGCCAGCAGCTCGGCTGAAGGCTACACCTTC.